The sequence of this TCR beta chain was determined in a study of blood T cell repertoires in COVID-19. On the study more broadly: PBMCs, B-cell-depleted T cells, or T cells provided the cDNA or gDNA that made up the material.

Sequencing used immunoSEQ multiplex PCR; TCRdb keeps in-frame clones, though not all of them. This sample has 350,000 to 450,000 clones; 75% to 90% occur once, and the top ten carry approximately 1.2%. Participant reports of clinical history set cohort assignment. This TCR came from a man aged 25-45 years who had recovered from COVID-19. The specimen was PBMCs or T cells enriched from blood (not recorded which).

The CDR3 DNA reads as TGTGCCAGCAGCGTAGGTTCAGGGACTGGAAACACCATATATTTT. Protein: CASSVGSGTGNTIYF. The rearrangement links TRBV9 to TRBJ1-3, with D possibly TRBD1 on 5 matching bases. V lost 0 bases, J lost 2 bases, and 9 bases lay in between. CDR1 SGDLS and CDR2 YYNGEE come from the germline V gene. The CDR3 is made up of 15 amino acids.